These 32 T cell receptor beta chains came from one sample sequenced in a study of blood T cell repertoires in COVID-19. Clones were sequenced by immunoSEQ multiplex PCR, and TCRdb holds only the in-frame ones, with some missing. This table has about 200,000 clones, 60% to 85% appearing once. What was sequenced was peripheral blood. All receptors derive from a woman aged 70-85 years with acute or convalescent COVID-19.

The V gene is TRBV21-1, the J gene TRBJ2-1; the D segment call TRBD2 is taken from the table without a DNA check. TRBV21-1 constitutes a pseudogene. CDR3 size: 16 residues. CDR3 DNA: TGTGCCAGCAGCAAAGTTAGGGGACTTTCCCGTCGGGAGCAGTTCTTC. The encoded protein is CASSKVRGLSRREQFF.

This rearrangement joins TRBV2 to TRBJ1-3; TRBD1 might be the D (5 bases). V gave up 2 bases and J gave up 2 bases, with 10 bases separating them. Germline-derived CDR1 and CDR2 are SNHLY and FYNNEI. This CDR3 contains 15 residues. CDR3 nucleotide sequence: TGTGCCAGCAGTGAAAGGGGTAGGGCTGGAAACACCATATATTTT. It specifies CASSERGRAGNTIYF.

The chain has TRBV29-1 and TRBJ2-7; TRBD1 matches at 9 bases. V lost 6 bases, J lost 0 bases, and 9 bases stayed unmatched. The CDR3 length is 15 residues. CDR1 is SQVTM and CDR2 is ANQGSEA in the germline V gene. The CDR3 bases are TGCAGCGTCTCTGGACAGGGGATAAGCTCCTACGAGCAGTACTTC. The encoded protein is CSVSGQGISSYEQYF.

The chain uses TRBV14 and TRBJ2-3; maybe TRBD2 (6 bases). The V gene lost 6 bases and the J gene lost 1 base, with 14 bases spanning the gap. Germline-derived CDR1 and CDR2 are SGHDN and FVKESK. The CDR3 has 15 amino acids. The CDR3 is CASSMRGGGTDTQYF. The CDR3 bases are TGTGCCAGCAGTATGAGGGGAGGAGGCACAGATACGCAGTATTTT.

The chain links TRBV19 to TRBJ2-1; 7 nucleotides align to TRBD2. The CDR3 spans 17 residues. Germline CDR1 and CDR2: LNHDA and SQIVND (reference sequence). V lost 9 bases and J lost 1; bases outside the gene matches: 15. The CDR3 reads CASRERGVGGSYNEQFF. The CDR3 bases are TGTGCCAGCAGGGAACGGGGGGTAGGAGGTTCCTACAATGAGCAGTTCTTC.

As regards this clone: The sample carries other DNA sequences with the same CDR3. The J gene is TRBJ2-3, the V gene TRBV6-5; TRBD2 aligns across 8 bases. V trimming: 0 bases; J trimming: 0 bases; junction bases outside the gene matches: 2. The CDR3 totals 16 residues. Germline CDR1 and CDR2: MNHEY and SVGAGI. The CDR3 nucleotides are TGTGCCAGCAGTTACTCCAGCGGGGGTAGCACAGATACGCAGTATTTT. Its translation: CASSYSSGGSTDTQYF.

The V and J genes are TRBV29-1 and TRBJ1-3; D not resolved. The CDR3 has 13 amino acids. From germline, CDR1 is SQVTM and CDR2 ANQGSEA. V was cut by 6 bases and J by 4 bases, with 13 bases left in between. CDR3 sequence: CSVTRAGGNTIYF. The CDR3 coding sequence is TGCAGCGTGACCCGGGCGGGAGGAAACACCATATATTTT.

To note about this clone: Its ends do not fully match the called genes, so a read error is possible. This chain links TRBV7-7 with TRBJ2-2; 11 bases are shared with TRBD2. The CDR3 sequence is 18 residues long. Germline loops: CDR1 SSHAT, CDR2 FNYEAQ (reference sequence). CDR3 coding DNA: TGTGCTAGCAGCTTATATACTAGCGGGAGCCGTGTGGTCGGGGAGCTGTTTTTT. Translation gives CASSLYTSGSRVVGELFF.

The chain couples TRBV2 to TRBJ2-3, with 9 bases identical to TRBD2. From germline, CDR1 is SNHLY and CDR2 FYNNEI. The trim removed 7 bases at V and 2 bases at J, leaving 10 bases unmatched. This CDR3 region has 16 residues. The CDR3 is CASIPRLAVTTDTQYF. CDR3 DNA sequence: TGTGCCAGCATCCCTCGACTAGCGGTAACCACAGATACGCAGTATTTT.

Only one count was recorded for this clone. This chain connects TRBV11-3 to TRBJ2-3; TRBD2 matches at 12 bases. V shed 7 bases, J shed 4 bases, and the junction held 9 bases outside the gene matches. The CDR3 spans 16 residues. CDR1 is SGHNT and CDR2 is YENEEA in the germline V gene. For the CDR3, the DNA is TGTGCCAGCAACCCTAGCGGGAGGGCCTCACCAGATACGCAGTATTTT. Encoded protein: CASNPSGRASPDTQYF.

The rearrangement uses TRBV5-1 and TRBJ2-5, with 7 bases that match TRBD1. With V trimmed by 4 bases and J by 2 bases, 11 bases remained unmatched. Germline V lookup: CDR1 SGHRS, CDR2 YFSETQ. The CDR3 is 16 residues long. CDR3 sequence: CASSLPSTGKQETQYF. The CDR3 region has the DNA TGCGCCAGCAGCCTACCCTCGACAGGGAAACAAGAGACCCAGTACTTC.

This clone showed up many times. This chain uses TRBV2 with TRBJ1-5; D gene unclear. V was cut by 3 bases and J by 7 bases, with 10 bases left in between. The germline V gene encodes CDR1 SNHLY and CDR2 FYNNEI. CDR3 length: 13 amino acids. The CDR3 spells CASSDMEFQPQHF. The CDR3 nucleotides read TGTGCCAGCAGTGATATGGAGTTCCAGCCCCAGCATTTT.

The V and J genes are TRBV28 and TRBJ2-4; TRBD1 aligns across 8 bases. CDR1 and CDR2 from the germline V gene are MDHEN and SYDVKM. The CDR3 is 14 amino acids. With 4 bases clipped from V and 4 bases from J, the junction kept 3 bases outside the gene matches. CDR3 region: CASSSQGAKNIQYF. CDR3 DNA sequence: TGTGCCAGCAGTTCCCAGGGGGCTAAAAACATTCAGTACTTC.

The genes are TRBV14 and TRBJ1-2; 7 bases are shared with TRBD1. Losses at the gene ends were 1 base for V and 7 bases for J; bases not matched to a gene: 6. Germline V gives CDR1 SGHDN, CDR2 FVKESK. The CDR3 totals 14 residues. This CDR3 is CASSQVNRGSGYTF. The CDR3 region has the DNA TGTGCCAGCAGCCAAGTTAACAGGGGTTCTGGCTACACCTTC.

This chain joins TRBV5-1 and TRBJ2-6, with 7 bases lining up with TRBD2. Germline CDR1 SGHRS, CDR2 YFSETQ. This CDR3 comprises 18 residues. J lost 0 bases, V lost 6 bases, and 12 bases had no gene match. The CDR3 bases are TGCGCCAGCACCTCCGGGGCTAGCGGTACCTCTGGGGCCAACGTCCTGACTTTC. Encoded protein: CASTSGASGTSGANVLTF.

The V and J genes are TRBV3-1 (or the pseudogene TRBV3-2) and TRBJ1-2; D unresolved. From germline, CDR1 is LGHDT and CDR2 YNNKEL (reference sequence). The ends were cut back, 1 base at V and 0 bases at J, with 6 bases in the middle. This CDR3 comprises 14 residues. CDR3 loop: CASSQGRTNYGYTF. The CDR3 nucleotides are TGTGCCAGCAGCCAAGGCAGGACTAACTATGGCTACACCTTC.

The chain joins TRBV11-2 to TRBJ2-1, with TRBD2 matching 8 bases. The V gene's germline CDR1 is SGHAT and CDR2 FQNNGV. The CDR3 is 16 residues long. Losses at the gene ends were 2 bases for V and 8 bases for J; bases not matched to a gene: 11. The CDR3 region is CASSLLAGMAGDEQFF. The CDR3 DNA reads TGTGCCAGCAGCTTACTAGCGGGTATGGCGGGGGATGAGCAGTTCTTC.

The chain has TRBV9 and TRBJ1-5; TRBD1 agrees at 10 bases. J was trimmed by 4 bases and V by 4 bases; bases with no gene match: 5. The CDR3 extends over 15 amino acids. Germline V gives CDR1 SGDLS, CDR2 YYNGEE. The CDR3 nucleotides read TGTGCCAGCAGCCCCCGGACAGGGGGGAATCAGCCCCAGCATTTT. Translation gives CASSPRTGGNQPQHF.

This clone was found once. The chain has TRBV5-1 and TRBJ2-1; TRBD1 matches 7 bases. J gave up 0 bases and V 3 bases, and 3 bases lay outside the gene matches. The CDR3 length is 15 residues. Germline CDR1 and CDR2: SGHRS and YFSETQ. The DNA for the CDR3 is TGCGCCAGCAGCTCACAGGGGAGCTCCTACAATGAGCAGTTCTTC. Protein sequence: CASSSQGSSYNEQFF.

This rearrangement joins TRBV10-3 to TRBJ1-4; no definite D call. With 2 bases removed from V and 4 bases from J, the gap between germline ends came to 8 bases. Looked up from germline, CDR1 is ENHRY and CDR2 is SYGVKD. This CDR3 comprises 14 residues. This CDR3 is CAISELAVNEKLFF. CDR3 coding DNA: TGTGCCATCAGTGAGCTGGCAGTTAATGAAAAACTGTTTTTT.

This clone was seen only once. The CDR3 protein is CATSDRQGYSYNSPLHF. For the CDR3, the DNA is TGTGCCACCAGTGACCGACAGGGGTACTCCTATAATTCACCCCTCCACTTT. The rearrangement links TRBV24-1 to TRBJ1-6; 8 bases are shared with TRBD1. J was trimmed by 0 bases and V by 4 bases; bases with no gene match: 4. Germline lookup yields CDR1 KGHDR and CDR2 SFDVKD. The CDR3 has 17 amino acids.

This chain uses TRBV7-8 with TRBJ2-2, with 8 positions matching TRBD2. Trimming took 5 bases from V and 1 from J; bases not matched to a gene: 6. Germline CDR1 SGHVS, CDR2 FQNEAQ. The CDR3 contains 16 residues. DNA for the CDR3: TGTGCCAGCAGCCTTTGGACTAGCCGGAACACCGGGGAGCTGTTTTTT. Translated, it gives CASSLWTSRNTGELFF.

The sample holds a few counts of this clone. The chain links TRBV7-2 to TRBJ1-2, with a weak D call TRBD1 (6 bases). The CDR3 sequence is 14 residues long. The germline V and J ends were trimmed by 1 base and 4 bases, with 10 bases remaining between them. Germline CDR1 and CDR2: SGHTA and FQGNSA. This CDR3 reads CASSLVRGGYGYTF. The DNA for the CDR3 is TGTGCCAGCAGCTTAGTACGAGGGGGCTATGGCTACACCTTC.

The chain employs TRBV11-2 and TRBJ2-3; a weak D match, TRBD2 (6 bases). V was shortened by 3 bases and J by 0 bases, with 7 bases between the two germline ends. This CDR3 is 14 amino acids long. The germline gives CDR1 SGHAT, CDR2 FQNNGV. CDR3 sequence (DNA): TGTGCCAGCAGCTTGGGGAGGAGCACAGATACGCAGTATTTT. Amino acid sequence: CASSLGRSTDTQYF.

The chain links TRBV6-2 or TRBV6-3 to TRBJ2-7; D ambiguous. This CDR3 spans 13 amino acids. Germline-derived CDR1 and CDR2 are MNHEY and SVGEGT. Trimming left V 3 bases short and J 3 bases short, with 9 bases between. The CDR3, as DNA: TGTGCCAGCAGTTATCAGAGGATCTACGAGCAGTACTTC. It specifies CASSYQRIYEQYF.

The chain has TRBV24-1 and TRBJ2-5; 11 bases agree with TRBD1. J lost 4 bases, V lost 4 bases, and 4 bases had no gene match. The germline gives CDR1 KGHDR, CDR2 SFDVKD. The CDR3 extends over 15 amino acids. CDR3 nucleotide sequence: TGTGCCACCAGTGACCGGACAGGGGGCGGAGAGACCCAGTACTTC. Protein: CATSDRTGGGETQYF.

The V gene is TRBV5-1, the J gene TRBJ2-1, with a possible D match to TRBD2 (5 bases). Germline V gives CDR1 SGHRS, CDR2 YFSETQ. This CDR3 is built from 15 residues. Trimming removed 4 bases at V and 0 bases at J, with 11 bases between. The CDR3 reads CASSVRVSSYNEQFF. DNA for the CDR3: TGCGCCAGCAGCGTGAGGGTAAGCTCCTACAATGAGCAGTTCTTC.

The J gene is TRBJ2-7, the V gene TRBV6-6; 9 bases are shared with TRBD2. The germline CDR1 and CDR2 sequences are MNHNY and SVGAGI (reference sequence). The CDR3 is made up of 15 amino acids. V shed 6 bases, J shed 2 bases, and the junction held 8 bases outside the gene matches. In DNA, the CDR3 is TGTGCCAGCAGATCTACTAGCGGGCGAGCCTACGAGCAGTACTTC. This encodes CASRSTSGRAYEQYF.

The CDR3 DNA reads as TGTGCCAGCATGGGACAGGGGATATGGGAGCAGTACTTC. This gives the protein CASMGQGIWEQYF. The rearrangement uses TRBV6-5 and TRBJ2-7, with TRBD1 identical over 10 bases. CDR3 length: 13 amino acids. V dropped 7 bases and J dropped 7; count of bases not matched to a gene: 7. Germline CDR1 reads MNHEY; CDR2 reads SVGAGI.

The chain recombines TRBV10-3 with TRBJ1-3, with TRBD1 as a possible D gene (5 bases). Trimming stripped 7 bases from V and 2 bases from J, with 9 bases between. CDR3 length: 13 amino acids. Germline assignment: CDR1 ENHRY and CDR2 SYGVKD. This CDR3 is CAIMAGTGNTIYF. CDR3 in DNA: TGTGCCATCATGGCAGGGACTGGAAACACCATATATTTT.

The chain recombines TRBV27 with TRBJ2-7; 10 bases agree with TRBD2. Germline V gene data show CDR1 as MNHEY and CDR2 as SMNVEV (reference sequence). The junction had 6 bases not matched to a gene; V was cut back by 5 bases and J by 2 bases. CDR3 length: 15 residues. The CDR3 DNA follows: TGTGCCAGCAGTCCCCAGCGGGAGGGCGCCTACGAGCAGTACTTC. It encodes CASSPQREGAYEQYF.

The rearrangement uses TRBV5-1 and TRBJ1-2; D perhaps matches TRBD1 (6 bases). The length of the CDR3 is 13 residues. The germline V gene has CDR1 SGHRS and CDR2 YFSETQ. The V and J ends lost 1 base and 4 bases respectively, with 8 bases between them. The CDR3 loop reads CASSLNRAYGYTF. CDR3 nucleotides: TGCGCCAGCAGCTTGAACAGGGCCTATGGCTACACCTTC.